The 12 T cell receptor beta chains below come from one sample, sequenced in a study of tumor-infiltrating lymphocytes in primary liver carcinoma. Making TCR beta cDNA involved 400 to 600 ng total RNA and a constant-region primer. For TCR beta, libraries were produced by three nested multiplex PCR rounds using slightly modified ARM-PCR. Researchers ran the first two PCR rounds for ten to eleven cycles each with TRBV1-TRBV30 forward primers and a C-beta reverse primer. TCRdb recomputed calls from the multiplex PCR reads with MiXCR, one row per CDR3 protein. The sample comprises fewer than 350,000 distinct CDR3 sequences, approximately 65% of which are singletons, and about 8.4% rests with the top ten. The authors took blood RNA from unsorted whole blood and also extracted germline DNA. Sample: peripheral blood. The receptors were gathered from a man aged 35 to 55 with primary liver carcinoma and hepatitis B virus infection.

This clonotype was seen a handful of times. The rearrangement links TRBV28 to TRBJ2-5, with a weak D call TRBD1 (6 bases). CDR3 size: 18 residues. Germline CDR1 reads MDHEN; CDR2 reads SYDVKM. Trimming pared 5 bases from V and 1 base from J, leaving 23 bases between. The CDR3 is CASSPQGLAGNSQETQYF. CDR3 coding DNA: TGTGCCAGCAGTCCCCAGGGGTTGGCCGGAAATTCCCAAGAGACCCAGTACTTC.

This chain uses TRBV30 with TRBJ1-5, with D possibly matching TRBD1 (6 bases). CDR3 length: 14 residues. Trimming removed 4 bases at V and 6 bases at J, with 16 bases between. Germline V gene sequence: CDR1 GTSNPN, CDR2 SVGIG (reference sequence). This chain's CDR3 is CAWNFGQRSQPQHF. The CDR3 nucleotides read TGTGCCTGGAACTTCGGACAGAGGAGTCAGCCCCAGCATTTT.

The sample holds one count of this clonotype. Mismatch with germline at one junction end may stem from a read error. The J gene is TRBJ2-3, the V gene TRBV6-6; 13 bases line up with TRBD2. The CDR3 length is 18 residues. Looked up from germline, CDR1 is MNHNY and CDR2 is SVGAGI (reference sequence). This CDR3 is CASRPRTSGRLSKDTQYF. For the CDR3, the DNA is TGTGCCAGCAGGCCGCGGACTAGCGGGAGACTCAGCAAAGATACGCAGTATTTT.

A note on this clonotype: The junction and the germline gene differ at one end; a read error may be behind it. J is TRBJ2-3 and V is TRBV13, with TRBD2 matching 7 bases. The CDR3 sequence is 17 residues long. Germline values: CDR1 PRHDT, CDR2 FYEKMQ (reference sequence). For the CDR3, the DNA is TGTGCCAGCAGCTTAGAACATCGCGGGGGAGGCACAGATATGCAGTATTTT. This gives the protein CASSLEHRGGGTDMQYF.

Turning to this clonotype: The junction and the germline gene differ at one end; a read error may be behind it. The chain has TRBV4-1 and TRBJ2-7; D is uncertain. Germline loops: CDR1 MGHRA, CDR2 YSYEKL. CDR3 length: 13 amino acids. CDR3 region: CASSQDSQDEQYF. The DNA for the CDR3 is TGCGCCAGCAGTCAAGATAGTCAGGACGAGCAGTACTTC.

In this sample, this clonotype turned up many times. In nucleotides, the CDR3 is TGCAGCGTTGAAGATTACCTTACGGAAACCTTC. Translation: CSVEDYLTETF. The chain links TRBV29-1 to TRBJ1-2; D is unclear. CDR3 length: 11 residues. V was pared by 0 bases and J by 14 bases, with 13 bases between. Looked up from germline, CDR1 is SQVTM and CDR2 is ANQGSEA.

In the case of this clonotype: A much larger clone differs by one base, so this may be a read error. The J gene is TRBJ1-6, the V gene TRBV14; possibly TRBD1 for D (5 bases). The CDR3 spans 14 residues. V was shortened by 2 bases and J by 11 bases, with 13 bases between the two germline ends. Germline-derived CDR1 and CDR2 are SGHDN and FVKESK. CDR3 protein: CASSQTGRNTPLHF. In nucleotides, the CDR3 is TGTGCCAGCAGCCAAACAGGCCGAAATACACCCCTCCACTTT. Variable domain in full (rest from reference TRBV14 and TRBJ1-6): EAGVTQFPSHSVIEKGQTVTLRCDPISGHDNLYWYRRVMGKEIKFLLHFVKESKQDESGMPNNRFLAERTGGTYSTLKVQPAELEDSGVYFCASSQTGRNTPLHFGNGTRLTVT.

This clonotype was picked up many times. The chain is built from TRBV4-1 and TRBJ2-1, with TRBD2 matching 8 bases. The CDR3 consists of 17 residues. With 0 bases clipped from V and 8 bases from J, the junction kept 12 bases outside the gene matches. Germline lookup yields CDR1 MGHRA and CDR2 YSYEKL. CDR3 nucleotide sequence: TGCGCCAGCAGCCAAGAGAGTCCGGGACTAGTCCCCGATGAGCAGTTCTTC. Encoded protein: CASSQESPGLVPDEQFF.

With respect to this clonotype: At one end, the junction sequence differs from germline, possibly due to a read error. This chain joins TRBV11-3 and TRBJ2-2; TRBD2 agrees at 10 bases. There are 16 residues in the CDR3. In germline, CDR1 is SGHNT, CDR2 YENEEA. CDR3 nucleotide sequence: TGTGCCAGCAGCTTCGGGCTAGCGGGAGTTAATGGGGAGCCGTTTTTT. Protein sequence: CASSFGLAGVNGEPFF.

As for this clonotype: This clone may be a read error of a much larger clone one base away. The genes are TRBV4-1 and TRBJ2-1; D unclear. Germline values: CDR1 MGHRA, CDR2 YSYEKL. The CDR3 has 12 residues. The CDR3 region has the DNA TGCGCCTGCAGCCCTGGAAGCCGGGAGCAGTTCTTC. Amino acids: CACSPGSREQFF.

The chain has TRBV6-2 or TRBV6-3 and TRBJ2-3; 7 bases are a match to TRBD2. Trimming cost V 2 bases and J 13 bases; bases outside gene matches: 18. The CDR3 sequence is 16 residues long. Germline V lookup: CDR1 MNHEY, CDR2 SVGEGT. CDR3 nucleotide sequence: TGTGCCAGCAGTTACGAGAAGGCGGGAGTAAGTGATACAAAGTATTTT. The encoded protein is CASSYEKAGVSDTKYF.

Concerning this clonotype itself: A much larger clone lies a single base off, so this may be a read error. The DNA of the CDR3 is TGCAGCGCCCTGGGAGATGTCCCCACGGGCTCCTACGAGCAGTACTTC. As protein: CSALGDVPTGSYEQYF. The chain is built from TRBV29-1 and TRBJ2-7; a possible D gene is TRBD2 (5 bases). The V and J ends lost 7 bases and 0 bases respectively, with 22 bases between them. The germline V gene has CDR1 SQVTM and CDR2 ANQGSEA. The CDR3 spans 16 residues.